These 19 T cell receptor beta chains were sequenced from one sample in a study of control samples from healthy donors and cancer patients. Generated by immunoSEQ multiplex PCR, the TCRdb table keeps only in-frame clones and is missing some. The sample contains 100,000 to 150,000 clones, over 75% of which appear only once. The sequencing input was blood. The receptors shown here come from a man between 40 and 49 years old in good health.

The V call is TRBV2, the J call TRBJ1-2, with 10 bases that match TRBD1. The CDR3 runs to 14 residues. V lost 5 bases and J lost 2; bases outside the gene matches: 2. Germline CDR1 is SNHLY and CDR2 is FYNNEI. The CDR3 DNA reads as TGTGCCAGCAGTTCGGACAGGGGGAACTATGGCTACACCTTC. It is translated as CASSSDRGNYGYTF.

The CDR3 is CASSLGNTIYF. The CDR3, as DNA: TGTGCCAGCAGCTTAGGGAACACCATATATTTT. The chain carries TRBV7-2 and TRBJ1-3; D remains ambiguous. Trimming took 1 base from V and 7 from J, leaving 2 bases between them. CDR3 length: 11 amino acids. The germline gives CDR1 SGHTA, CDR2 FQGNSA.

The V call is TRBV7-9, the J call TRBJ1-2; D gene uncertain. The CDR3 loop spans 16 amino acids. With 5 bases removed from V and 5 bases from J, the gap between germline ends came to 21 bases. Germline V gene data show CDR1 as SEHNR and CDR2 as FQNEAQ (reference sequence). The CDR3 DNA sequence: TGTGCCAGCAGCAAGGGAACGCGGGAGAGATCTTATGGCTACACCTTC. It encodes CASSKGTRERSYGYTF.

The V and J genes are TRBV5-1 and TRBJ2-5; D perhaps matches TRBD1 (6 bases). Germline V gene data show CDR1 as SGHRS and CDR2 as YFSETQ. The V end lost 4 bases, the J end lost 1 base, and 17 bases lay between the germline ends. This CDR3 has 16 residues. The CDR3 DNA sequence: TGCGCCAGCAGCCTGCTGGATGGGGGCCCCCAAGAGACCCAGTACTTC. Residues: CASSLLDGGPQETQYF.

V usage is TRBV18 and J usage is TRBJ2-1, with D perhaps matching TRBD1 (6 bases). The V gene lost 5 bases and the J gene lost 10 bases, with 15 bases spanning the gap. Germline V lookup: CDR1 KGHSH, CDR2 LQKENI. The CDR3 has 13 residues. The CDR3 nucleotides are TGTGCCAGCTCAAATACAGGGTGGGCAGAGCAGTTCTTC. This gives the protein CASSNTGWAEQFF.

The chain has TRBV5-1 and TRBJ2-7, with D hard to call. This CDR3 is 14 amino acids long. Germline values: CDR1 SGHRS, CDR2 YFSETQ. V lost 2 bases and J 0 bases, leaving 9 bases between the germline ends. CDR3: CASSFSGDSYEQYF. The CDR3 DNA sequence: TGCGCCAGCAGCTTCAGTGGCGACTCCTACGAGCAGTACTTC.

The V and J genes are TRBV14 and TRBJ2-1; 12 nucleotides agree with TRBD1. This CDR3 comprises 16 residues. V trimming: 5 bases; J trimming: 6 bases; junction bases outside the gene matches: 8. CDR1 and CDR2 from the germline V gene are SGHDN and FVKESK. In DNA, the CDR3 is TGTGCCAGCAGCTTAGCTCCGGGACAGGGGGCCAATGAGCAGTTCTTC. Amino acid sequence: CASSLAPGQGANEQFF. Complete variable domain (other parts from reference TRBV14 and TRBJ2-1): EAGVTQFPSHSVIEKGQTVTLRCDPISGHDNLYWYRRVMGKEIKFLLHFVKESKQDESGMPNNRFLAERTGGTYSTLKVQPAELEDSGVYFCASSLAPGQGANEQFFGPGTRLTVL.

The rearrangement links TRBV6-2 or TRBV6-3 to TRBJ1-2, with D uncertain. Germline CDR1 and CDR2: MNHEY and SVGEGT. The CDR3 contains 11 residues. Trimming stripped 5 bases from V and 2 bases from J, with 3 bases between. The CDR3 sequence: CASSDNYGYTF. The DNA for the CDR3 is TGTGCCAGCAGTGACAACTATGGCTACACCTTC.

This clone has only a few counts. Written as DNA, the CDR3 is TGTGCCAGCAGCTTTGGGGGGACAGCTAGATACAATCAGCCCCAGCATTTT. As protein: CASSFGGTARYNQPQHF. The V gene is TRBV5-6, the J gene TRBJ1-5; 7 positions agree with TRBD1. CDR1 SGHDT and CDR2 YYEEEE come from the germline V gene. V gave up 2 bases and J gave up 3 bases; unmatched junction bases: 11. The CDR3 contains 17 residues. The full variable domain, in which reference TRBV5-6 and TRBJ1-5 provide the parts outside the CDR3, is DAGVTQSPTHLIKTRGQQVTLRCSPKSGHDTVSWYQQALGQGPQFIFQYYEEEERQRGNFPDRFSGHQFPNYSSELNVNALLLGDSALYLCASSFGGTARYNQPQHFGDGTRLSIL.

The rearrangement joins TRBV7-8 to TRBJ2-7; tentatively, D is TRBD1 (5 bases). The CDR3 extends over 12 amino acids. CDR1 is SGHVS and CDR2 is FQNEAQ in the germline V gene. Trimming removed 1 base at V and 4 bases at J, with 5 bases between. The CDR3 bases are TGTGCCAGCAGCTTAGGACAGTACGAGCAGTACTTC. Translated, it gives CASSLGQYEQYF.

The CDR3: CASSIGGYDTQYF. The CDR3 DNA reads as TGTGCCAGCAGCATCGGGGGGTACGATACGCAGTATTTT. The chain has TRBV7-9 and TRBJ2-3; 7 nucleotides align to TRBD2. The CDR3 is made up of 13 amino acids. The germline V gene encodes CDR1 SEHNR and CDR2 FQNEAQ (reference sequence). J lost 6 bases, V lost 5 bases, and 5 bases had no gene match.

The chain uses TRBV19 and TRBJ1-2; the D gene is possibly TRBD1 (5 bases). The CDR3 contains 14 residues. The ends were cut back, 3 bases at V and 4 bases at J, with 12 bases in the middle. Per germline, CDR1 LNHDA and CDR2 SQIVND (reference sequence). CDR3 sequence (DNA): TGTGCCAGTAGTATCGGGGAAAGGGGCTATGGCTACACCTTC. Its translation is CASSIGERGYGYTF.

The chain couples TRBV7-2 to TRBJ2-1, with unresolved D. The germline V and J ends were trimmed by 5 bases and 4 bases, with 9 bases remaining between them. There are 13 residues in the CDR3. CDR1 and CDR2 from the germline V gene are SGHTA and FQGNSA. CDR3 residues: CASSPPPYNEQFF. The CDR3 DNA is TGTGCCAGCAGCCCGCCCCCTTACAATGAGCAGTTCTTC.

The gene calls are TRBV9 and TRBJ1-2; D call uncertain. V lost 0 bases to trimming and J lost 3 bases, with 15 bases between them. The CDR3 has 16 residues. Germline V gene data show CDR1 as SGDLS and CDR2 as YYNGEE. The CDR3 sequence is CASSVGATALDYGYTF. The CDR3, as DNA: TGTGCCAGCAGCGTAGGGGCTACCGCGCTAGACTATGGCTACACCTTC. Full variable domain (missing parts from reference TRBV9 and TRBJ1-2): DSGVTQTPKHLITATGQRVTLRCSPRSGDLSVYWYQQSLDQGLQFLIQYYNGEERAKGNILERFSAQQFPDLHSELNLSSLELGDSALYFCASSVGATALDYGYTFGSGTRLTVV.

This chain connects TRBV7-9 to TRBJ2-2; TRBD2 is a possible D gene (7 bases). The germline V gene encodes CDR1 SEHNR and CDR2 FQNEAQ (reference sequence). The CDR3 consists of 17 residues. V lost 4 bases and J lost 4, with 19 bases in between. Here the CDR3 DNA reads TGTGCCAGCAGCTCAACCCGACCGAGGGGGGGCACCGGGGAGCTGTTTTTT. It yields the protein CASSSTRPRGGTGELFF. The full variable domain, rest sourced from reference TRBV7-9 and TRBJ2-2, is DTGVSQNPRHKITKRGQNVTFRCDPISEHNRLYWYRQTLGQGPEFLTYFQNEAQLEKSRLLSDRFSAERPKGSFSTLEIQRTEQGDSAMYLCASSSTRPRGGTGELFFGEGSRLTVL.

The chain recombines TRBV19 with TRBJ2-7; 13 positions match TRBD2. The CDR3 runs 15 residues. Germline V gene sequence: CDR1 LNHDA, CDR2 SQIVND (reference sequence). J lost 4 bases, V lost 6 bases, and 6 bases had no gene match. CDR3: CASSRTSGGPYEQYF. For the CDR3, the DNA is TGTGCCAGTAGCCGGACTAGCGGGGGACCTTACGAGCAGTACTTC.

V is TRBV19 and J is TRBJ1-5; D is unresolved. Deletions cut 4 bases from V and 0 bases from J, with 10 bases between. The CDR3 contains 15 residues. Germline-derived CDR1 and CDR2 are LNHDA and SQIVND (reference sequence). The chain's CDR3 is CASSTLQHSNQPQHF. As DNA, the CDR3 is TGTGCCAGTAGTACTCTGCAGCATAGCAATCAGCCCCAGCATTTT. Variable domain in full (rest from reference TRBV19 and TRBJ1-5): DGGITQSPKYLFRKEGQNVTLSCEQNLNHDAMYWYRQDPGQGLRLIYYSQIVNDFQKGDIAEGYSVSREKKESFPLTVTSAQKNPTAFYLCASSTLQHSNQPQHFGDGTRLSIL.

The chain uses TRBV5-6 and TRBJ2-7; D perhaps matches TRBD2 (5 bases). Trimming removed 4 bases from V and 4 bases from J, with 15 bases in between. The CDR3 spans 14 residues. The germline gives CDR1 SGHDT, CDR2 YYEEEE. The CDR3 DNA sequence: TGTGCCAGCAGCCGCGGTCGGGGTAATTACGAGCAGTACTTC. Translating it yields CASSRGRGNYEQYF.

This clone was detected once. The rearrangement uses TRBV4-3 and TRBJ2-7; 8 nucleotides match TRBD1. Germline V CDR1 and CDR2: LGHNA, YSLEER. After removal of 3 bases from V and 1 base from J, the junction contained 5 bases not matched to a gene. The CDR3 has 15 amino acids. CDR3 coding DNA: TGCGCCAGCAGCCAGGCGGGACAGGATTCCTACGAGCAGTACTTC. Its protein is CASSQAGQDSYEQYF.